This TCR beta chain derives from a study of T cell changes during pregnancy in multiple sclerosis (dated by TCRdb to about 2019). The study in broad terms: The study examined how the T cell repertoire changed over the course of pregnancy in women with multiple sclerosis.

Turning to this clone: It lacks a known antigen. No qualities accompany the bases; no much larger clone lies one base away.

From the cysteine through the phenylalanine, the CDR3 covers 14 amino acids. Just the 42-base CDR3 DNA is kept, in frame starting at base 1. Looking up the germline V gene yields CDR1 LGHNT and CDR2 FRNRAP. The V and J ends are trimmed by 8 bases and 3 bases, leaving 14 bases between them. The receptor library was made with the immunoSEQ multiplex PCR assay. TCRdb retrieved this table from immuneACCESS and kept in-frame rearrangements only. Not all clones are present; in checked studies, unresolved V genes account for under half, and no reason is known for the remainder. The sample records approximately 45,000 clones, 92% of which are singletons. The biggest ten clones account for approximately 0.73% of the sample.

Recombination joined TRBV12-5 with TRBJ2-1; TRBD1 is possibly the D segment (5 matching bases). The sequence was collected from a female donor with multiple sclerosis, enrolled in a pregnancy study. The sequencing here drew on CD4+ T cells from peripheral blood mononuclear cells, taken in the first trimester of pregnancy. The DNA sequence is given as TGTGCTAGTACCTTAGGTCAGGGCTACAATGAGCAGTTCTTC. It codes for CASTLGQGYNEQFF. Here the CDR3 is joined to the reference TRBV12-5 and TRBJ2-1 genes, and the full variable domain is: DARVTQTPRHKVTEMGQEVTMRCQPILGHNTVFWYRQTMMQGLELLAYFRNRAPLDDSGMPKDRFSAEMPDATLATLKIQPSEPRDSAVYFCASTLGQGYNEQFFGPGTRLTVL.